This TCR beta chain emerged from a study of blood T cell repertoires in COVID-19. Across the whole study: Acute and convalescent COVID-19 specimens originated in the United States, Italy and Spain. From T cells, B-cell-depleted T cells, or PBMCs came the material, which was cDNA or gDNA.

V shed 0 bases and J 3 bases; nucleotides not matched to a gene: 4. Germline assignment: CDR1 LGHNA and CDR2 YNFKEQ. The CDR3 is made up of 16 amino acids. Under the authors' procedure: Nucleated cell counts were estimated from reference gene primer amplification. Assay: immunoSEQ multiplex PCR; the TCRdb copy retains only in-frame clones and omits some. The V and J calls and clone size were taken over from that table, and D and trimming were inferred from the DNA. The repertoire holds under 150,000 clones, with around 87% as singletons. Sample: peripheral blood. The genes are TRBV4-2 and TRBJ2-2, with TRBD2 identical over 7 bases. The clonotype comes from a woman aged 60-75 years with active COVID-19. The DNA for the CDR3 is TGTGCCAGCAGCCAAGATGAGCGGGGAGACACCGGGGAGCTGTTTTTT. Its translation: CASSQDERGDTGELFF.